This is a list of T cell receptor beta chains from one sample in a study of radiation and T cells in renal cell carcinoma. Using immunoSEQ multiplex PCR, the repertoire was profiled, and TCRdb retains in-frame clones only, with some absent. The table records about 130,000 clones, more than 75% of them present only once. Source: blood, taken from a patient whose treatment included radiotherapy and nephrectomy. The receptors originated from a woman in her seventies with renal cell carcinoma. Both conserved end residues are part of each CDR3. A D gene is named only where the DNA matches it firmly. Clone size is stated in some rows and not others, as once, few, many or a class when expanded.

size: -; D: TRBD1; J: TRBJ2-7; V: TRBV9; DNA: TGTGCCAGCAGCGCCGGGACAGGGGCCTCCTACGAGCAGTACTTC; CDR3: CASSAGTGASYEQYF
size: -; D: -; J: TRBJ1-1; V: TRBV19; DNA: TGTGCCAGTAGTATGGTGCGGGCGGGGACTGAAGCTTTCTTT; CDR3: CASSMVRAGTEAFF
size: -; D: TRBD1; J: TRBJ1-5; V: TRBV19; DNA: TGTGCCAGTAGTATAGAAGGGACAGATAGCAATCAGCCCCAGCATTTT; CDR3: CASSIEGTDSNQPQHF
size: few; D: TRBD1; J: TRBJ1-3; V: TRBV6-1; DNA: TGTGCCAGCAGTGAGGGGGACAGCTCTGGAAACACCATATATTTT; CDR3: CASSEGDSSGNTIYF
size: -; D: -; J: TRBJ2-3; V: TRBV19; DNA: TGTGCCAGTAGTTTAGGACAGCTCCCTGGAACAGATACGCAGTATTTT; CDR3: CASSLGQLPGTDTQYF
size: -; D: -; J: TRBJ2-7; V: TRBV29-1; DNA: TGCAGCGTTGAAGATCAGGGTATGGGAATTAACTACGAGCAGTACTTC; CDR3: CSVEDQGMGINYEQYF
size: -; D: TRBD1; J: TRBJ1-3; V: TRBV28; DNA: TGTGCCAGCAGTTTGAGGGCGACAGGGGGAAACACCATATATTTT; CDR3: CASSLRATGGNTIYF
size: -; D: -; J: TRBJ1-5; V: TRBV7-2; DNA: TGTGCCAGCAGCGATGACCTTAGGTTAGATCAGCCCCAGCATTTT; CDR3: CASSDDLRLDQPQHF
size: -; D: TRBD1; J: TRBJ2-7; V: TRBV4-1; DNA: TGCGCCAGCAGCGCCGGGACAGGGGTGAACTACGAGCAGTACTTC; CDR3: CASSAGTGVNYEQYF
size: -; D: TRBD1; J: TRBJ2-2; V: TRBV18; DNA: TGTGCCAGCTCCCCTAGGACAGGGAAGAACGGGGAGCTGTTTTTT; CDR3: CASSPRTGKNGELFF
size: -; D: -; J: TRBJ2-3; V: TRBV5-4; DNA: TGTGCCAGCAGCTTGTCTCCGGCAGATACGCAGTATTTT; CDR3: CASSLSPADTQYF
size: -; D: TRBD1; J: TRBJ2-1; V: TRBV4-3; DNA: TGCGCCAGCTCTATAACGGGGCAGGGGGCCTACAATGAGCAGTTCTTC; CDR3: CASSITGQGAYNEQFF
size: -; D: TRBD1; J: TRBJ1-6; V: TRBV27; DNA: TGTGCCAGCAGTTTAGACAGGGAAGCTTCACCCCTCCACTTT; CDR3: CASSLDREASPLHF
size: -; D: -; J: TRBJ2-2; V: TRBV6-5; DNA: TGTGCCAGCAGGCCCGGGCTCCCCTCCGGGGAGCTGTTTTTT; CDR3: CASRPGLPSGELFF
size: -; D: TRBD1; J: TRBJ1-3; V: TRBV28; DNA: TGTGCCAGCAGTTCCTTAGCCGGACAGGGCGTATTGAACACCATATATTTT; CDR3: CASSSLAGQGVLNTIYF
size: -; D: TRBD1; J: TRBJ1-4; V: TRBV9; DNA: TGTGCCAGCAGCGTAGATTCCCGGACAGGCTTTAATGAAAAACTGTTTTTT; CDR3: CASSVDSRTGFNEKLFF
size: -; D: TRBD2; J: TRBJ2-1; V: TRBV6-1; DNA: TGTGCCAGCAGAAAAGCTAGCGGGGGGTACAATGAGCAGTTCTTC; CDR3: CASRKASGGYNEQFF
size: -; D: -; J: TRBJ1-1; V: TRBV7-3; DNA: TGTGCCAGCAGCTTAAGGCAGCGGACTGAAGCTTTCTTT; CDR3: CASSLRQRTEAFF
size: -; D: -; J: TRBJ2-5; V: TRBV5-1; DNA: TGCGCCAGCAGCTTGCGGTCCACAAGGATGGAGACCCAGTACTTC; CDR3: CASSLRSTRMETQYF
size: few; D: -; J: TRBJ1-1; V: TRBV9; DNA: TGTGCCAGCAGCGTAGATGGCAGGGAGAGGGCTGAAGCTTTCTTT; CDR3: CASSVDGRERAEAFF
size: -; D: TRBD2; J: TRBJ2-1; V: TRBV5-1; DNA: TGCGCCAGCAGCCCGTCGACTAGCGGGGGGGCATATGAGCAGTTCTTC; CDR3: CASSPSTSGGAYEQFF